This T cell receptor (beta chain) was observed in a study of blood T cell repertoires in COVID-19. Measured with immunoSEQ multiplex PCR; TCRdb has only the in-frame clones, and not every one. The profile shows some 300,000 clones, just under 90% of them singletons. The ends were cut back, 6 bases at V and 4 bases at J, with 16 bases in the middle. This CDR3 comprises 14 residues. Germline V gene data show CDR1 as MNHEY and CDR2 as SVGEGT. The receptor was isolated from a woman aged 50 to 65 with COVID-19, enrolled during active disease. Sequencing was carried out using peripheral blood. This chain joins TRBV6-2 or TRBV6-3 and TRBJ2-7; unclear D gene. CDR3 sequence: CASRPDGLSYEQYF. Here the CDR3 DNA reads TGTGCCAGCAGGCCTGACGGGTTATCGTACGAGCAGTACTTC.